Listed below are T cell receptor beta chains from one sample, sequenced in a study of blood T cell repertoires in COVID-19. TCRdb's table, derived via immunoSEQ multiplex PCR, lists solely in-frame clones and lacks some. The sample holds about 250,000 clones, 75% to 85% seen once. Sequenced material: PBMCs or T cells enriched from blood (not recorded which). The receptors derive from a woman aged 50 to 60 with acute COVID-19. CDR3s include the opening cysteine and the closing phenylalanine or tryptophan. A D gene is named only where the DNA matches it firmly.

d_call	j_call	v_call	cdr3_aa
NA	TRBJ1-2	TRBV7-2	CASSLANLPDYGYTF
TRBD2	TRBJ2-2	TRBV4-3	CASSQDGGGRSGELFF
TRBD1	TRBJ1-1	TRBV19	CASSIPRTGSGTEAFF
TRBD1	TRBJ1-5	TRBV3-1/TRBV3-2	CASSQGRGQGQPQHF
NA	TRBJ1-2	TRBV5-1	CASSLGAGDYGYTF
TRBD2	TRBJ2-5	TRBV5-5	CASSPGLAMETQYF
TRBD2	TRBJ2-1	TRBV13	CASSLLAGVPNEQFF
TRBD1	TRBJ2-7	TRBV7-6	CASSPRDSPHEQYF
NA	TRBJ2-7	TRBV6-5	CASSYSRVDQAYEQYF
NA	TRBJ1-3	TRBV7-3	CASSLHGRGLGNTIYF
NA	TRBJ1-1	TRBV29-1	CSAMTDKNTEAFF
NA	TRBJ2-5	TRBV20-1	CSAYAQTQYF
NA	TRBJ1-2	TRBV27	CASSFQGFYGYTF
TRBD2	TRBJ2-7	TRBV5-5	CASSSVGGLATYEQYF
TRBD1	TRBJ2-5	TRBV18	CASSNLDRGWETQYF